These T cell receptor beta chains were read from a single sample in a study of vaccination and CD4 T cells after COVID-19. TCRdb redid the calling of the PCR reads with MiXCR, one entry per CDR3 protein. The sample contains about 8,500 distinct CDR3 sequences, 48% of which appear only once. These receptors have no identified antigens. Specimen: CD4+ T cells from blood, cultured in vitro. These receptors all come from a human donor who had recovered from COVID-19. CDR3s include the opening cysteine and the closing phenylalanine or tryptophan. The order of the fields is J gene, V gene, clone size, D gene, CDR3 protein, CDR3 DNA. The D gene is left open where the match is weak. Some rows have no size entry. The others give once, few or many, or a class for an expanded clone.

j_gene: TRBJ2-5; v_gene: TRBV24-1; abundance: NA; d_gene: TRBD2; CDR3aa: CATSSGLATETQYF; CDR3nt: TGTGCCACCAGTTCGGGACTAGCCACCGAGACCCAGTACTTC
j_gene: TRBJ2-7; v_gene: TRBV20-1; abundance: medium-sized; d_gene: NA; CDR3aa: CSAAGQYEQYF; CDR3nt: TGCAGTGCCGCTGGCCAATACGAGCAGTACTTC
j_gene: TRBJ1-2; v_gene: TRBV25-1; abundance: NA; d_gene: NA; CDR3aa: CASSPLDSYGYTF; CDR3nt: TGTGCCAGCAGCCCACTGGACAGCTATGGCTACACCTTC
j_gene: TRBJ1-2; v_gene: TRBV11-1; abundance: NA; d_gene: NA; CDR3aa: CASSARPDYGYTF; CDR3nt: TGTGCCAGCAGCGCACGTCCAGACTATGGCTACACCTTC
j_gene: TRBJ2-3; v_gene: TRBV6-5; abundance: NA; d_gene: TRBD1; CDR3aa: CASSYRTTGPKGTDTQYF; CDR3nt: TGTGCCAGCAGTTACCGAACGACAGGGCCCAAGGGCACAGATACGCAGTATTTT
j_gene: TRBJ2-7; v_gene: TRBV6-1; abundance: NA; d_gene: TRBD2; CDR3aa: CASRRDGGLAGGNREQYF; CDR3nt: TGTGCCAGTCGCCGGGACGGGGGACTAGCGGGAGGGAACAGGGAGCAGTACTTC
j_gene: TRBJ1-6; v_gene: TRBV19; abundance: few; d_gene: TRBD1; CDR3aa: CASTTTGYKSPLHF; CDR3nt: TGTGCCAGTACCACGACAGGGTACAAGTCACCCCTCCACTTT
j_gene: TRBJ2-3; v_gene: TRBV20-1; abundance: NA; d_gene: NA; CDR3aa: CSVTEGGFTDTQYF; CDR3nt: TGCAGTGTAACGGAGGGGGGTTTCACTGATACGCAGTATTTT
j_gene: TRBJ2-7; v_gene: TRBV7-2; abundance: few; d_gene: NA; CDR3aa: CASSRQSYEQYF; CDR3nt: TGTGCCAGCAGCCGACAGTCTTACGAGCAGTACTTC
j_gene: TRBJ1-3; v_gene: TRBV7-6; abundance: NA; d_gene: NA; CDR3aa: CASRSNPSGNTIYF; CDR3nt: TGTGCCAGCAGGTCAAACCCCTCTGGAAACACCATATATTTT
j_gene: TRBJ2-5; v_gene: TRBV6-1; abundance: NA; d_gene: TRBD1; CDR3aa: CASRAGQGSVETQYF; CDR3nt: TGTGCCAGCAGAGCGGGACAGGGTTCGGTGGAGACCCAGTACTTC
j_gene: TRBJ2-4; v_gene: TRBV7-2; abundance: few; d_gene: TRBD1; CDR3aa: CASSRDRAAKNIQYF; CDR3nt: TGTGCCAGCAGCCGGGACAGGGCAGCCAAAAACATTCAGTACTTC
j_gene: TRBJ2-7; v_gene: TRBV10-3; abundance: NA; d_gene: NA; CDR3aa: CAISGGLSEVQYF; CDR3nt: TGTGCCATCAGTGGAGGACTGTCAGAGGTGCAGTACTTC
j_gene: TRBJ1-1; v_gene: TRBV20-1; abundance: NA; d_gene: NA; CDR3aa: CSARPGTSEAFF; CDR3nt: TGCAGTGCTAGGCCCGGGACAAGTGAAGCTTTCTTT
j_gene: TRBJ2-1; v_gene: TRBV20-1; abundance: NA; d_gene: NA; CDR3aa: CSAHYGSSYNEQFF; CDR3nt: TGCAGTGCTCATTACGGGAGCTCCTACAATGAGCAGTTCTTC
j_gene: TRBJ2-4; v_gene: TRBV19; abundance: NA; d_gene: TRBD2; CDR3aa: CASEGREREKNIQYF; CDR3nt: TGTGCCAGTGAGGGACGGGAGCGGGAGAAAAACATTCAGTACTTC